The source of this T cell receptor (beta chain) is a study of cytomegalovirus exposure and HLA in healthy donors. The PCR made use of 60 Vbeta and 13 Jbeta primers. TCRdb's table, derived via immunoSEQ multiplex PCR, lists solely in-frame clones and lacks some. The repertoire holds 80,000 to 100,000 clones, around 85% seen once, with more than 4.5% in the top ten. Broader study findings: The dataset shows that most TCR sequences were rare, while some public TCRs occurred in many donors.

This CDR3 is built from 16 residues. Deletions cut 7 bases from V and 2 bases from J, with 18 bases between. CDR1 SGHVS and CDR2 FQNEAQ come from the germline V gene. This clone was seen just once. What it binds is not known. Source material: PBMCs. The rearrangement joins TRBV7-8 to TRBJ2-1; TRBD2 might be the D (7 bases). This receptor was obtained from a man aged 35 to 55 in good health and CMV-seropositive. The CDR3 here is CASTPKGGAAYNEQFF. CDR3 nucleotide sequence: TGTGCCAGCACCCCCAAGGGGGGGGCCGCCTACAATGAGCAGTTCTTC. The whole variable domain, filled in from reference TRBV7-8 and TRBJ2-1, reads GAGVSQSPRYKVAKRGQDVALRCDPISGHVSLFWYQQALGQGPEFLTYFQNEAQLDKSGLPSDRFFAERPEGSVSTLKIQRTQQEDSAVYLCASTPKGGAAYNEQFFGPGTRLTVL.